Below are 19 T cell receptor beta chains sequenced from a single sample in a study of identical twins (TCRdb year 2016). The library was prepared using 5' RACE. Sequencing took place on an Illumina HiSeq 2000. TCRdb trimmed public reads at Q25 via fastp, called clones via MiXCR and kept in-frame beta chains. Rows are unified per CDR3 protein, each entry keeping the most common DNA and genes. The sample yields roughly 350,000 distinct CDR3 sequences; 7% to 9.5% were counted once. The top ten constitute 8% to 10% of the sample. The sequenced sample was naive T cells sorted from blood. The cell subset or site label, as the study defines it: cells isolated with a human naive T-cell isolation kit. The receptors originated from a woman aged 45 to 65 in good health.

The chain is built from TRBV10-3 and TRBJ2-2; D is possibly TRBD2 (6 bases). The germline CDR1 and CDR2 sequences are ENHRY and SYGVKD. Trimming shortened V by 4 bases and J by 2 bases, and 11 bases separated the two germline ends. This CDR3 comprises 15 residues. DNA of the CDR3: TGTGCCATCAGTGGGGCGGGACCCAACACCGGGGAGCTGTTTTTT. This sequence encodes CAISGAGPNTGELFF.

This clonotype appeared a few times. The V and J genes are TRBV7-9 and TRBJ2-7; TRBD2 aligns across 9 bases. Trimming took 2 bases from V and 3 from J; bases not matched to a gene: 8. The V gene's germline CDR1 is SEHNR and CDR2 FQNEAQ (reference sequence). The CDR3 contains 16 residues. The CDR3, as DNA: TGTGCCAGCAGCTTATCCCCCTTGACTAGCGGCTACGAGCAGTACTTC. Its protein is CASSLSPLTSGYEQYF. Complete variable domain (other parts from reference TRBV7-9 and TRBJ2-7): DTGVSQNPRHKITKRGQNVTFRCDPISEHNRLYWYRQTLGQGPEFLTYFQNEAQLEKSRLLSDRFSAERPKGSFSTLEIQRTEQGDSAMYLCASSLSPLTSGYEQYFGPGTRLTVT.

The gene calls are TRBV12-3 or TRBV12-4 and TRBJ2-3; D unresolved. This CDR3 is built from 13 residues. Between the trimmed V and J ends, which lost 5 bases and 1 base, there was a span of 7 bases. CDR3 nucleotides: TGTGCCAGCAGTCAACAGCGCACAGATACGCAGTATTTT. This sequence encodes CASSQQRTDTQYF.

This clonotype was counted between two and nine times. The V and J genes are TRBV12-3 or TRBV12-4 and TRBJ2-7; no clear D. This CDR3 is built from 11 residues. V lost 6 bases, J lost 10 bases, and 13 bases lay in between. This CDR3 is CASSLREEQYF. CDR3 nucleotide sequence: TGTGCCAGCAGCCTGCGAGAGGAACAGTACTTC.

The table lists this clonotype with a few counts. The chain couples TRBV5-1 to TRBJ2-7; D is possibly TRBD1 or TRBD2 (5 bases each). Germline lookup yields CDR1 SGHRS and CDR2 YFSETQ. The CDR3 is 15 amino acids. The V gene lost 3 bases and the J gene lost 5 bases, with 18 bases spanning the gap. CDR3 sequence reads: CASSYRVGERNEQYF. The CDR3 DNA follows: TGCGCCAGCAGCTATCGGGTAGGGGAGAGGAACGAGCAGTACTTC.

This clonotype has ten or more counts. This chain links TRBV27 with TRBJ2-3; D remains ambiguous. The ends were cut back, 5 bases at V and 5 bases at J, with 5 bases in the middle. Per germline, CDR1 MNHEY and CDR2 SMNVEV (reference sequence). The CDR3 has 11 amino acids. The CDR3 here is CASSVGDTQYF. In nucleotides, the CDR3 is TGTGCCAGCAGTGTCGGAGATACGCAGTATTTT.

This sequence joins TRBV19 and TRBJ1-5; D remains unclear. CDR3 length: 13 residues. V was trimmed by 9 bases and J by 0 bases, leaving 9 bases between them. The V gene's germline CDR1 is LNHDA and CDR2 SQIVND (reference sequence). The CDR3 reads CASGEGSNQPQHF. For the CDR3, the DNA is TGTGCCAGCGGCGAGGGTAGCAATCAGCCCCAGCATTTT.

This sequence joins TRBV5-6 and TRBJ1-3; no firm D call. V lost 0 bases, J lost 0 bases, and 7 bases lay in between. Germline V gene lookup returns CDR1 SGHDT and CDR2 YYEEEE. This CDR3 is built from 15 residues. The DNA for the CDR3 is TGTGCCAGCAGCTTGGGGCAGTTCTCTGGAAACACCATATATTTT. Translated: CASSLGQFSGNTIYF.

V is TRBV4-1 and J is TRBJ1-1, with no clear D. The CDR3 runs 14 residues. CDR1 is MGHRA, CDR2 YSYEKL, per germline. Trimming removed 1 base at V and 5 bases at J, with 11 bases between. CDR3 sequence: CASSQGRVRTEAFF. In nucleotides, the CDR3 is TGCGCCAGCAGCCAAGGAAGGGTAAGGACTGAAGCTTTCTTT.

This clonotype was detected only a few times. The chain links TRBV11-2 to TRBJ1-5; D remains unclear. Germline assignment: CDR1 SGHAT and CDR2 FQNNGV. This CDR3 region has 14 residues. The ends were cut back, 1 base at V and 0 bases at J, with 4 bases in the middle. The CDR3 region is CASSLGSSNQPQHF. The CDR3 nucleotides read TGTGCCAGCAGCTTAGGGAGTAGCAATCAGCCCCAGCATTTT.

J is TRBJ1-5 and V is TRBV5-5; TRBD1 matches at 8 bases. Trimming at V came to 4 bases and at J to 5 bases, leaving 11 bases not matched to a gene. Germline assignment: CDR1 SGHKS and CDR2 YYEKEE (reference sequence). This CDR3 comprises 16 residues. CDR3 sequence reads: CASSPVGQAEDQPQHF. The DNA for the CDR3 is TGTGCCAGCAGCCCGGTGGGACAGGCCGAGGATCAGCCCCAGCATTTT.

This clonotype was observed a few times. The chain joins TRBV7-8 to TRBJ2-2; D possibly corresponds to TRBD1 (5 bases). Trimming took 0 bases from V and 7 from J, leaving 9 bases between them. The germline V gene encodes CDR1 SGHVS and CDR2 FQNEAQ. This CDR3 comprises 14 residues. The CDR3: CASSLARVDGELFF. CDR3 DNA: TGTGCCAGCAGCTTAGCCAGGGTGGACGGGGAGCTGTTTTTT.

This clonotype has ten or more counts. V usage is TRBV24-1 and J usage is TRBJ2-3; D gene uncertain. CDR1 is KGHDR, CDR2 SFDVKD, per germline. CDR3 length equals 13 residues. Trimming stripped 10 bases from V and 2 bases from J, with 12 bases between. CDR3: CATNSALTDTQYF. The CDR3, as DNA: TGTGCCACTAACTCGGCGCTCACAGATACGCAGTATTTT.

This chain joins TRBV7-8 and TRBJ2-7, with TRBD2 matching 7 bases. CDR1 is SGHVS, CDR2 FQNEAQ, per germline. The CDR3 consists of 16 residues. Losses at the gene ends were 5 bases for V and 2 bases for J; bases not matched to a gene: 12. The CDR3 region has the DNA TGTGCCAGCAGCCCACCATTGCGGGAGCACCCCTACGAGCAGTACGTC. Translated, it gives CASSPPLREHPYEQYV.

The V gene is TRBV5-1, the J gene TRBJ1-4, with D tentatively TRBD1 (6 bases). Germline CDR1 and CDR2: SGHRS and YFSETQ. Deletions cut 2 bases from V and 0 bases from J, with 11 bases between. CDR3 length: 16 amino acids. CDR3 amino acids: CASSLQGSSTNEKLFF. In nucleotides, the CDR3 is TGCGCCAGCAGCTTACAGGGATCTTCAACTAATGAAAAACTGTTTTTT.

This clonotype has just a few counts. Mismatch with germline at one junction end may stem from a read error. For the CDR3, the DNA is TGTGCCACCAGTAGAGCCTGGAACACTGAAGCTTTCTTT. Protein product: CATSRAWNTEAFF. The chain employs TRBV15 and TRBJ1-1; D is unclear. CDR1 and CDR2 from the germline V gene are LNHNV and YYDKDF (reference sequence). The CDR3 has 13 residues. Using reference TRBV15 and TRBJ1-1 for the parts outside the CDR3, the full variable domain is DAMVIQNPRYQVTQFGKPVTLSCSQTLNHNVMYWYQQKSSQAPKLLFHYYDKDFNNEADTPDNFQSRRPNTSFCFLDIRSPGLGDTAMYLCATSRAWNTEAFFGQGTRLTVV.

This clonotype was picked up a small number of times. The CDR3 region has the DNA TGCGCCAGCAGCTACCGTTCTAGCGGGATGAATGAGCAGTTCTTC. Amino acids: CASSYRSSGMNEQFF. The V call is TRBV5-1, the J call TRBJ2-1, with TRBD2 matching 9 bases. Germline V gene data show CDR1 as SGHRS and CDR2 as YFSETQ. The CDR3 sequence is 15 residues long. Losses at the gene ends were 3 bases for V and 7 bases for J; bases not matched to a gene: 8.

This chain joins TRBV7-6 and TRBJ1-4, with 7 bases fitting TRBD1. This CDR3 contains 15 residues. Germline lookup yields CDR1 SGHVS and CDR2 FNYEAQ. The V segment lost 5 bases and the J segment 3 bases; nucleotides outside the gene matches: 6. The CDR3 nucleotides are TGTGCCAGCAGCCTTCGGACAGGTTCTAATGAAAAACTGTTTTTT. This codes for CASSLRTGSNEKLFF.

The chain recombines TRBV12-3 or TRBV12-4 with TRBJ2-3, with D possibly being TRBD2 (6 bases). The CDR3 sequence is 16 residues long. V lost 2 bases and J lost 2, with 14 bases in between. Written as DNA, the CDR3 is TGTGCCAGCAGTTTACTGGGTGGAGGGCACACAGATACGCAGTATTTT. Translation: CASSLLGGGHTDTQYF.